This T cell receptor beta chain was obtained from a study of blood T cell repertoires in COVID-19. Study-level background: The origin of the acute and convalescent COVID-19 samples was the United States, Italy and Spain. The cDNA or gDNA used as material had been derived from T cells, B-cell-depleted T cells, or PBMCs.

The CDR3 consists of 17 residues. V dropped 4 bases and J dropped 3; count of bases not matched to a gene: 7. The V gene's germline CDR1 is KGHDR and CDR2 SFDVKD. Per the study methods: Amplified reference gene primers provided the basis for estimating nucleated cell counts. The protocol was immunoSEQ multiplex PCR, while the TCRdb copy is restricted to in-frame clones and leaves out a portion. V, J and clone size are taken as reported in that table, and D and trimming were inferred from the DNA itself. The sample contains some 180,000 clones, around 87% of which appear only once. This clone was seen a single time.

The sample consisted of peripheral blood. The genes are TRBV24-1 and TRBJ2-3; 12 nucleotides line up with TRBD1. The sequence was obtained from a middle-aged man with acute or convalescent COVID-19. As DNA, the CDR3 is TGTGCCACCAGTGAGTCGGGACAGGGGGCTCTTACAGATACGCAGTATTTT. It encodes CATSESGQGALTDTQYF.